This TCR beta chain was identified during a study of low-dose radiotherapy and immunotherapy resistance in tumors. Looking at the study overall: Patients of Cohort 1 had 0.5 Gy fractions every 2 weeks, which summed to 6.5 Gy. Per fraction, Cohort 2 was given 1 Gy every two weeks, accumulating a total of 13 Gy over 26 weeks.

The ends were cut back, 0 bases at V and 10 bases at J, with 14 bases in the middle. CDR1 is KGHDR and CDR2 is SFDVKD in the germline V gene. The CDR3 is 14 amino acids. Alpha- and beta-chain coverage of first-strand cDNA came from TRAV- and TRBV-specific primers. The authors amplified TCRs for approximately 18 PCR cycles with a constant-region primer and a V-primer adapter. Amplifying the isolated mRNA was done by in vitro transcription. One entry per CDR3 protein, called by TCRdb with MiXCR from the reads. The table shows 100,000 or so distinct CDR3 sequences, with more than 8.5% occurring only once. Time point of the sample: before trial treatment. The table lists this clonotype with many counts.

This specimen consisted of PBMCs, obtained before treatment. The chain recombines TRBV24-1 with TRBJ1-1; no clear D. The sequence derives from a male donor with prostate cancer. CDR3 in DNA: TGTGCCACCAGTGATTTGGGCGTTCAAGGAGGAGCTTTCTTT. This encodes CATSDLGVQGGAFF.